What follows are 16 T cell receptor beta chains derived from one specimen sequenced in a study of response to subunit inactivated influenza vaccine. One entry per CDR3 protein results from TCRdb running MiXCR on the RT-PCR reads. This sample carries some 540,000 distinct CDR3 sequences, less than 25% of them seen once, and the ten largest clones take roughly 2.8%. A further study also used this sample, focusing on T cells expressing NK-cell markers. That work states: TCR beta cDNA was generated via 5'RACE template switching incorporating UMIs.

Sequenced here: CD4+ T cells sorted from PBMCs, sampled less than 13 days after vaccination. The receptors originated from a man aged 50-59 years who received an inactivated influenza vaccine.

This rearrangement joins TRBV29-1 to TRBJ2-5; either TRBD1 or TRBD2 may fit D (6 bases each). The CDR3 covers 12 residues. Trimming removed 2 bases at V and 5 bases at J, with 9 bases between. CDR1 and CDR2 from the germline V gene are SQVTM and ANQGSEA. In DNA form, the CDR3 reads TGCAGCGTTGAAAAGGGGGGTGAGACCCAGTACTTC. This translates into CSVEKGGETQYF.

This chain links TRBV20-1 with TRBJ2-1; 10 bases align to TRBD1. Per germline, CDR1 DFQATT and CDR2 SNEGSKA (reference sequence). The CDR3 sequence is 15 residues long. V trimming: 6 bases; J trimming: 3 bases; junction bases outside the gene matches: 8. The CDR3 bases are TGCAGTGCGGGACAGGGGCGGCGGGGCTACAATGAGCAGTTCTTC. Its translation is CSAGQGRRGYNEQFF.

J is TRBJ2-7 and V is TRBV7-2; TRBD1 agrees at 7 bases. This CDR3 spans 14 amino acids. J was trimmed by 7 bases and V by 1 base; bases with no gene match: 7. Germline V gene sequence: CDR1 SGHTA, CDR2 FQGNSA. DNA for the CDR3: TGTGCCAGCAGCTTAGGACACAGGGGTGGGGAGCAGTACTTC. It translates to CASSLGHRGGEQYF.

This chain links TRBV6-1 with TRBJ1-1, with a possible D match to TRBD1 (6 bases). This CDR3 contains 15 residues. The germline gives CDR1 MNHNS, CDR2 SASEGT. Trimming stripped 6 bases from V and 3 bases from J, with 17 bases between. CDR3 protein: CASRQGWASDTEAFF. DNA of the CDR3: TGTGCCAGCAGGCAGGGGTGGGCTTCAGACACTGAAGCTTTCTTT.

This clonotype was counted only a few times. The chain couples TRBV7-9 to TRBJ2-5; D is undetermined. The CDR3 covers 13 residues. Germline assignment: CDR1 SEHNR and CDR2 FQNEAQ (reference sequence). Trimming pared 9 bases from V and 1 base from J, leaving 12 bases between. For the CDR3, the DNA is TGTGCCAGTGCAATTGACATCCAAGAGACCCAGTACTTC. Its protein is CASAIDIQETQYF.

This clonotype was counted between two and nine times. This sequence joins TRBV5-5 and TRBJ1-5; D is perhaps TRBD1 (5 bases). Germline V gives CDR1 SGHKS, CDR2 YYEKEE (reference sequence). Deletions cut 2 bases from V and 11 bases from J, with 17 bases between. The CDR3 totals 14 residues. The DNA for the CDR3 is TGTGCCAGCAGCTTAAATACAGGCCAATCAGCCCAGCATTTT. Encoded protein: CASSLNTGQSAQHF.

This clonotype was seen only a few times. The genes are TRBV18 and TRBJ2-3; no definite D call. V was pared by 3 bases and J by 4 bases, with 11 bases between. Germline V gene lookup returns CDR1 KGHSH and CDR2 LQKENI. This CDR3 has 14 residues. The CDR3: CASSPPMDADTQYF. The CDR3, as DNA: TGTGCCAGCTCACCTCCTATGGATGCAGATACGCAGTATTTT.

This clonotype has just a few counts. The chain is built from TRBV7-2 and TRBJ2-5; D is perhaps TRBD1 (6 bases). The CDR3 covers 14 residues. V lost 3 bases and J lost 3, with 11 bases in between. The germline V gene encodes CDR1 SGHTA and CDR2 FQGNSA. The CDR3 here is CASSFQTGEETQYF. In nucleotides, the CDR3 is TGTGCCAGCAGCTTTCAGACAGGTGAAGAGACCCAGTACTTC.

The CDR3 here is CASSSGLGREDYEQYF. CDR3 sequence (DNA): TGTGCCAGCAGCTCTGGGCTCGGTAGGGAGGACTACGAGCAGTACTTC. The gene calls are TRBV11-2 and TRBJ2-7; perhaps TRBD2 as D (6 bases). Deletions cut 4 bases from V and 3 bases from J, with 19 bases between. The germline CDR1 and CDR2 sequences are SGHAT and FQNNGV. The CDR3 consists of 16 residues.

The chain uses TRBV14 and TRBJ1-6, with D unclear. Trimming pared 8 bases from V and 4 bases from J, leaving 9 bases between. In germline, CDR1 is SGHDN, CDR2 FVKESK. The CDR3 consists of 13 residues. CDR3 nucleotides: TGTGCCAGCGGAGAACAGTATAATTCACCCCTCCACTTT. Amino acid sequence: CASGEQYNSPLHF.

This clonotype was counted only a few times. The chain has TRBV7-2 and TRBJ2-1; 13 bases agree with TRBD2. The germline V gene encodes CDR1 SGHTA and CDR2 FQGNSA. The CDR3 totals 15 residues. V gave up 5 bases and J gave up 6 bases; unmatched junction bases: 4. The CDR3 DNA reads TGTGCCAGCAGCCCCCGACTAGCGGGGGGCAATGAGCAGTTCTTC. This codes for CASSPRLAGGNEQFF. Combining the CDR3 with reference TRBV7-2 and TRBJ2-1 gives the whole variable domain GAGVSQSPSNKVTEKGKDVELRCDPISGHTALYWYRQSLGQGLEFLIYFQGNSAPDKSGLPSDRFSAERTGGSVSTLTIQRTQQEDSAVYLCASSPRLAGGNEQFFGPGTRLTVL.

This clonotype was detected a few times. V and J are TRBV6-1 and TRBJ2-5, with 10 bases identical to TRBD2. CDR1 is MNHNS, CDR2 SASEGT, per germline. This CDR3 is 16 amino acids long. V lost 2 bases to trimming and J lost 7 bases; unmatched junction nucleotides: 10. CDR3 protein: CASSEFPLGTSATQYF. Written as DNA, the CDR3 is TGTGCCAGCAGTGAATTCCCCTTGGGGACTAGCGCGACCCAGTACTTC.

The rearrangement links TRBV5-1 to TRBJ2-5; D may match TRBD1 or TRBD2 (5 bases each). The CDR3 runs to 16 residues. Germline values: CDR1 SGHRS, CDR2 YFSETQ. V was clipped by 4 bases and J by 2 bases, with 18 bases between them. Here the CDR3 DNA reads TGCGCCAGCAGCGAAACCGGGACGAATCCTCAAGAGACCCAGTACTTC. It specifies CASSETGTNPQETQYF. Full variable domain (outside the CDR3, taken from reference TRBV5-1 and TRBJ2-5): KAGVTQTPRYLIKTRGQQVTLSCSPISGHRSVSWYQQTPGQGLQFLFEYFSETQRNKGNFPGRFSGRQFSNSRSEMNVSTLELGDSALYLCASSETGTNPQETQYFGPGTRLLVL.

This chain connects TRBV5-1 to TRBJ1-5; 9 bases match TRBD1. Germline V gene sequence: CDR1 SGHRS, CDR2 YFSETQ. The CDR3 totals 15 residues. Losses at the gene ends were 4 bases for V and 1 base for J; bases not matched to a gene: 3. The CDR3, as DNA: TGCGCCAGCAGCATAGGGACAGGGAGCAATCAGCCCCAGCATTTT. This codes for CASSIGTGSNQPQHF.

This clonotype was observed a handful of times. The chain has TRBV28 and TRBJ2-1; 9 nucleotides agree with TRBD2. CDR1 and CDR2 from the germline V gene are MDHEN and SYDVKM. V lost 6 bases and J lost 4; bases outside the gene matches: 7. CDR3 size: 15 residues. The CDR3 sequence is CASRGAGGGYNEQFF. CDR3 nucleotides: TGTGCCAGCAGGGGAGCGGGAGGAGGTTACAATGAGCAGTTCTTC.

The rearrangement joins TRBV7-6 to TRBJ2-5; D gene unclear. Germline V gene sequence: CDR1 SGHVS, CDR2 FNYEAQ. V lost 4 bases, J lost 0 bases, and 9 bases lay in between. The CDR3 loop spans 14 amino acids. The DNA of the CDR3 is TGTGCCAGCAGCTCGACACACCACCAAGAGACCCAGTACTTC. This sequence encodes CASSSTHHQETQYF.